The rows below give T cell receptor beta chains drawn from one sample of a study of regulatory T cells in long-lasting Graves disease. One entry per CDR3 protein, called by TCRdb with MiXCR from the multiplex PCR reads. The sample shows roughly 400,000 distinct CDR3 sequences, roughly 15% of them seen only once. These data are also associated with another study on T cells in Graves' hyperthyroidism and ophthalmopathy.

Sequences were derived from peripheral blood mononuclear cells (PBMCs), sampled at new diagnosis, from a patient treated with antithyroid drugs. The receptors were sampled from a woman aged 18-29 years with Graves disease. Both conserved end residues are part of each CDR3. Fields, in order: V gene, CDR3 length, D gene, J gene, clone size, CDR3 protein, CDR3 DNA. A D gene is named only where the DNA matches it firmly. Part of the rows lack a size; the others show once, few, many or a class for expanded clones.

>TRBV28|13|-|TRBJ2-1|many
CASSLGQPNEQFF
TGTGCCAGCAGTTTAGGACAGCCCAATGAGCAGTTCTTC
>TRBV7-9|19|TRBD1|TRBJ2-6|-
CASSASPGQGYSGANVLTF
TGTGCCAGCAGCGCGTCCCCGGGACAGGGCTACTCTGGGGCCAACGTCCTGACTTTC
>TRBV27|10|-|TRBJ1-2|many
CASSLWGYTF
TGTGCCAGCAGTTTATGGGGCTACACCTTC
>TRBV2|13|-|TRBJ2-5|many
CASSPHREETQYF
TGTGCCAGCAGCCCCCATAGGGAAGAGACCCAGTACTTC
>TRBV6-4|16|-|TRBJ2-2|-
CASSYSTGWNTGELFF
TGTGCCAGCAGTTACTCGACGGGCTGGAACACCGGGGAGCTGTTTTTT
>TRBV5-6|17|TRBD2|TRBJ2-2|few
CASSPGGAGPNTGELFF
TGTGCCAGCAGCCCGGGCGGAGCGGGACCGAACACCGGGGAGCTGTTTTTT
>TRBV6-2/TRBV6-3|15|-|TRBJ2-2|many
CASSYRARGTGELFF
TGTGCCAGCAGTTACAGGGCGCGTGGGACCGGGGAGCTGTTTTTT
>TRBV6-2/TRBV6-3|14|TRBD1|TRBJ2-1|-
CASGTGTGRETQFF
TGTGCCAGCGGTACAGGGACAGGTAGAGAGACCCAGTTCTTC
>TRBV6-1|15|-|TRBJ1-5|-
CASSEGLGLGQPQHF
TGTGCCAGCAGTGAAGGACTGGGATTGGGTCAGCCCCAGCATTTT
>TRBV2|16|-|TRBJ2-1|many
CASKVFGPGLYNEQFF
-
>TRBV5-1|17|TRBD1|TRBJ2-7|-
CASSLWSGTGSSYEQYF
TGCGCCAGCAGCTTGTGGTCTGGGACAGGGTCGTCCTACGAGCAGTACTTC
>TRBV2|16|TRBD2|TRBJ2-5|-
CASRRPEPGLQETQYF
TGTGCCAGCAGACGTCCCGAACCGGGACTACAAGAGACCCAGTACTTC
>TRBV4-1|16|TRBD2|TRBJ2-7|-
CASSQGFLSGDYEQYF
TGCGCCAGCAGCCAAGGGTTTTTGAGCGGGGACTACGAGCAGTACTTC
>TRBV24-1|20|TRBD1|TRBJ2-4|-
CATSVHGSLLRDSQKFIQYF
TGTGCCACCAGTGTTCACGGCTCATTACTTCGGGACAGCCAAAAATTCATTCAGTACTTC
>TRBV18|15|TRBD1|TRBJ1-2|few
CASSPRQGENYGYTF
TGTGCCAGCTCCCCCCGACAGGGGGAGAACTATGGCTACACCTTC
>TRBV7-8|17|-|TRBJ2-2|once
CASSLRRDTSNTGELFF
TGTGCCAGCAGCTTAAGAAGGGACACCTCGAACACCGGGGAGCTGTTTTTT
>TRBV5-1|15|-|TRBJ1-1|few
CASSLGGSRDTEAFF
TGCGCCAGCAGCTTGGGGGGCAGCCGGGACACTGAAGCTTTCTTT
>TRBV4-1|15|-|TRBJ2-7|few
CASSQQNGPPYEQYF
TGCGCCAGCAGCCAACAAAACGGACCTCCCTACGAGCAGTACTTC
>TRBV6-5|18|TRBD2|TRBJ2-3|few
CASSYSASGSPGTDTQYF
TGTGCCAGCAGTTACTCGGCTAGCGGGAGCCCTGGCACAGATACGCAGTATTTT
>TRBV9|14|-|TRBJ1-1|many
CASSVGQGNTEAFF
TGTGCCAGCAGCGTAGGGCAGGGCAACACTGAAGCTTTCTTT
>TRBV7-3|21|-|TRBJ1-5|-
CASSTGFGDIQSGYSNQPQHF
TGTGCCAGCAGCACGGGTTTTGGGGACATCCAAAGCGGCTATAGCAATCAGCCCCAGCATTTT
>TRBV29-1|15|-|TRBJ2-7|few
CSVQKGGGGAYEQYF
TGCAGCGTCCAAAAAGGGGGCGGGGGTGCCTACGAGCAGTACTTC
>TRBV4-1|16|-|TRBJ2-7|-
CASSQMRPGSPYEQYF
TGCGCCAGCAGCCAAATGAGACCAGGTTCACCCTACGAGCAGTACTTC
>TRBV20-1|15|-|TRBJ2-7|many
CSAGPSQGSSYEQYF
TGCAGTGCTGGCCCCAGTCAGGGGAGCTCCTACGAGCAGTACTTC
>TRBV7-2|13|TRBD1|TRBJ1-1|many
CASRLTGAGEAFF
TGTGCCAGCAGACTCACAGGGGCGGGTGAAGCTTTCTTT
>TRBV18|16|-|TRBJ1-2|-
CASSPQRWHRSHGYTF
TGTGCCAGCTCACCCCAAAGGTGGCACAGATCCCATGGCTACACCTTC
>TRBV9|13|-|TRBJ2-5|-
CASSADSGETQYF
TGTGCCAGCAGCGCGGACAGCGGGGAGACCCAGTACTTC
>TRBV30|13|-|TRBJ1-2|many
CAWSVAVGYGYTF
TGTGCCTGGAGTGTAGCGGTCGGCTATGGCTACACCTTC
>TRBV27|13|TRBD1|TRBJ1-2|-
CASRGTGVWGYTF
TGTGCCAGCAGGGGGACAGGGGTCTGGGGCTACACCTTC
>TRBV9|14|-|TRBJ2-7|few
CASSVAQVGYEQYF
TGTGCCAGCAGCGTAGCTCAGGTTGGCTACGAGCAGTACTTC
>TRBV9|14|-|TRBJ2-7|-
CASSVVPDSYEQYF
TGTGCCAGCAGCGTAGTCCCGGACTCCTACGAGCAGTACTTC
>TRBV2|14|-|TRBJ2-7|many
CASRPVAGTDEQYF
TGTGCCAGCAGACCCGTGGCAGGGACCGACGAGCAGTACTTC